Below, 24 T cell receptor beta chains from the same sample are listed, as sequenced in a study of cytomegalovirus exposure and HLA in healthy donors. Use of 60 Vbeta and 13 Jbeta primers characterized the PCR. The table came from immunoSEQ multiplex PCR; TCRdb's copy has only in-frame clones and leaves some out. The profile covers about 140,000 clones, with around 63% appearing a single time and about 1.5% taken by the ten largest. Material for sequencing was PBMCs. Receptors originate from a human donor in good health.

The chain employs TRBV27 and TRBJ2-5; 9 bases line up with TRBD2. V lost 6 bases, J lost 5 bases, and 13 bases stayed unmatched. Germline CDR1 is MNHEY and CDR2 is SMNVEV (reference sequence). This CDR3 has 16 residues. The CDR3 bases are TGTGCCAGCAGCTGGCGGGGCGCGGGAGGGCGGGAGACCCAGTACTTC. This sequence encodes CASSWRGAGGRETQYF.

The sample holds a few counts of this clone. The chain links TRBV10-3 to TRBJ2-7; 9 nucleotides agree with TRBD1. This CDR3 region has 15 residues. With V trimmed by 4 bases and J by 5 bases, 9 bases remained unmatched. From germline, CDR1 is ENHRY and CDR2 SYGVKD. The DNA of the CDR3 is TGTGCCATCAGTGCCCCGGGACAGGGTAGGGACGAGCAGTACTTC. Its translation is CAISAPGQGRDEQYF.

For the CDR3, the DNA is TGTGCCAGCAGCTCCACCGCTCGCGGGAATTACAATGAGCAGTTCTTC. Translating gives CASSSTARGNYNEQFF. The chain employs TRBV7-9 and TRBJ2-1; possibly TRBD2 for D (6 bases). The CDR3 has 16 residues. V lost 4 bases and J lost 4, with 17 bases in between. Germline loops: CDR1 SEHNR, CDR2 FQNEAQ (reference sequence).

V usage is TRBV2 and J usage is TRBJ2-3, with 10 bases aligning to TRBD2. Trimming cost V 5 bases and J 4 bases; bases outside gene matches: 12. Germline lookup yields CDR1 SNHLY and CDR2 FYNNEI. The CDR3 extends over 17 amino acids. CDR3 protein: CASSRATSGRGSDTQYF. DNA of the CDR3: TGTGCCAGCAGTCGAGCCACAAGCGGGAGGGGGTCAGATACGCAGTATTTT.

There are a few counts of this clone. The chain combines TRBV28 with TRBJ2-7, with 7 bases fitting TRBD2. Trimming took 3 bases from V and 7 from J; bases not matched to a gene: 3. CDR1 and CDR2 (germline): MDHEN, SYDVKM. CDR3 length: 12 amino acids. CDR3 DNA sequence: TGTGCCAGCAGTTTTGGCGGGAGTGAGCAGTACTTC. Protein: CASSFGGSEQYF.

This clone was counted between two and nine times. This sequence joins TRBV5-4 and TRBJ2-1; 9 nucleotides agree with TRBD2. V dropped 4 bases and J dropped 6; count of bases not matched to a gene: 5. The CDR3 length is 14 residues. Germline V gene sequence: CDR1 SGHNT, CDR2 YYREEE (reference sequence). In nucleotides, the CDR3 is TGTGCCAGCAGCACCGGACTAGCGCGCAATGAGCAGTTCTTC. It translates to CASSTGLARNEQFF.

The table lists this clone with a few counts. The rearrangement uses TRBV6-5 and TRBJ2-1; TRBD2 matches at 7 bases. CDR1 MNHEY and CDR2 SVGAGI come from the germline V gene. V was pared by 7 bases and J by 4 bases, with 7 bases of the junction left unmatched. This CDR3 is 14 amino acids long. CDR3 coding DNA: TGTGCCAGCAAAAAGCGGGGACCTTACAATGAGCAGTTCTTC. Translation: CASKKRGPYNEQFF.

This clone was seen a few times. The V and J genes are TRBV19 and TRBJ2-3, with TRBD1 identical over 7 bases. CDR1 is LNHDA, CDR2 SQIVND, per germline (reference sequence). J was trimmed by 6 bases and V by 4 bases; bases with no gene match: 4. The CDR3 sequence is 13 residues long. The CDR3 sequence: CASSKTGEDTQYF. The CDR3, as DNA: TGTGCCAGTAGTAAAACAGGGGAGGATACGCAGTATTTT.

The genes are TRBV13 and TRBJ2-5, with 9 bases fitting TRBD1. The DNA end lines up better with TRBJ2-7; the J call may be wrong. This CDR3 region has 15 residues. The germline CDR1 and CDR2 sequences are PRHDT and FYEKMQ (reference sequence). The CDR3, as DNA: TGTGCCAGCAGCCCAACCGGGACAGGGCTGGGCGAGCAGTACTTC. It yields the protein CASSPTGTGLGEQYF.

This sequence joins TRBV25-1 and TRBJ2-3; perhaps TRBD2 as D (5 bases). This CDR3 has 15 residues. Germline CDR1 and CDR2: MGHDK and SYGVNS. V was cut by 8 bases and J by 2 bases, with 17 bases left in between. The CDR3 reads CASRTAGGLTDTQYF. The CDR3 DNA reads TGTGCCAGCCGCACCGCTGGAGGACTCACAGATACGCAGTATTTT.

The J gene is TRBJ2-3, the V gene TRBV5-1, with 8 bases identical to TRBD2. The length of the CDR3 is 15 residues. Unmatched junction bases numbered 4, after V lost 3 bases and J lost 1 base. Germline lookup yields CDR1 SGHRS and CDR2 YFSETQ. The CDR3 nucleotides are TGCGCCAGCAGCTCGACGACTAGCGGCACAGATACGCAGTATTTT. Its protein is CASSSTTSGTDTQYF.

The V and J genes are TRBV6-5 and TRBJ2-2; D may be TRBD2 (6 bases). CDR1 is MNHEY and CDR2 is SVGAGI in the germline V gene. V was trimmed by 6 bases and J by 8 bases, leaving 19 bases between them. The CDR3 spans 15 residues. The CDR3 DNA follows: TGTGCCAGCAGGGGGCTCCAGGGACTGGGGGGGGAGCTGTTTTTT. This encodes CASRGLQGLGGELFF.

The sample holds a few counts of this clone. V gene TRBV18 combines with J gene TRBJ1-3; D might be TRBD1 (5 bases). The ends were cut back, 3 bases at V and 0 bases at J, with 9 bases in the middle. This CDR3 has 15 amino acids. Germline loops: CDR1 KGHSH, CDR2 LQKENI. The CDR3 loop is CASSPDSLSGNTIYF. The CDR3 region has the DNA TGTGCCAGCTCACCCGACAGCCTCTCTGGAAACACCATATATTTT.

Remarks on this clone: The same CDR3 also results from other DNA sequences found in this sample. The chain links TRBV19 to TRBJ1-5; possibly TRBD1 for D (5 bases). Germline assignment: CDR1 LNHDA and CDR2 SQIVND (reference sequence). The CDR3 runs to 14 residues. Deletions cut 1 base from V and 6 bases from J, with 10 bases between. The chain's CDR3 is CASSIGQGGQPQHF. CDR3 DNA sequence: TGTGCCAGTAGTATAGGGCAGGGCGGTCAGCCCCAGCATTTT.

This clone was recorded once. This chain links TRBV25-1 with TRBJ2-1, with D possibly matching TRBD2 (5 bases). The CDR3 is 15 amino acids. V was clipped by 1 base and J by 8 bases, with 15 bases between them. The germline gives CDR1 MGHDK, CDR2 SYGVNS. For the CDR3, the DNA is TGTGCCAGCAGTGAATCGGTAGGGAGATGGGATGAGCAGTTCTTC. This translates into CASSESVGRWDEQFF.

This clone was observed a handful of times. The chain's CDR3 is CASSLRGVTYEQYF. The CDR3 coding sequence is TGTGCCAGCAGCCTTCGCGGGGTAACCTACGAGCAGTACTTC. The chain combines TRBV7-9 with TRBJ2-7, with D perhaps matching TRBD2 (6 bases). Germline lookup yields CDR1 SEHNR and CDR2 FQNEAQ (reference sequence). The V and J ends lost 5 bases and 2 bases respectively, with 13 bases between them. The CDR3 spans 14 residues.

With regard to this clone: Other DNA sequences from this sample encode an identical CDR3 as well. V and J are TRBV6-5 and TRBJ1-1, with TRBD1 as a possible D gene (6 bases). Germline V gives CDR1 MNHEY, CDR2 SVGAGI. V gave up 6 bases and J gave up 1 base, with 9 bases separating them. CDR3 size: 13 residues. The chain's CDR3 is CASSRTENTEAFF. The CDR3 bases are TGTGCCAGCAGCCGGACAGAGAACACTGAAGCTTTCTTT.

The chain employs TRBV19 and TRBJ2-7, with 9 bases identical to TRBD1. V shed 6 bases, J shed 4 bases, and the junction held 4 bases outside the gene matches. Germline CDR1 is LNHDA and CDR2 is SQIVND (reference sequence). The length of the CDR3 is 13 residues. The DNA of the CDR3 is TGTGCCAGTAGCTCGGGACAGGGTTACGAGCAGTACTTC. Amino acid sequence: CASSSGQGYEQYF.

This chain links TRBV28 with TRBJ1-1, with D hard to call. Per the germline V gene, CDR1 is MDHEN and CDR2 is SYDVKM. The V end lost 8 bases, the J end lost 3 bases, and 16 bases lay between the germline ends. CDR3 size: 14 residues. CDR3 DNA sequence: TGTGCCAGCTTCAGTCTCCGAGCGGACACTGAAGCTTTCTTT. It codes for CASFSLRADTEAFF.

The DNA of the CDR3 is TGTGCCAGCAGTGCTCGAGACTACGAAGCTTTCTTT. Its translation: CASSARDYEAFF. The V and J genes are TRBV6-5 and TRBJ1-1; D remains ambiguous. The germline V gene encodes CDR1 MNHEY and CDR2 SVGAGI. V was shortened by 5 bases and J by 8 bases, with 12 bases between the two germline ends. This CDR3 contains 12 residues.

The CDR3 sequence is CASSYIPGRGNTEAFF. CDR3 DNA: TGTGCCAGCAGCTATATCCCGGGCAGGGGGAACACTGAAGCTTTCTTT. The chain uses TRBV5-8 and TRBJ1-1; perhaps TRBD1 as D (6 bases). The germline V and J ends were trimmed by 3 bases and 1 base, with 16 bases remaining between them. Germline V gives CDR1 SGHTS, CDR2 YDEGEE. There are 16 residues in the CDR3.

CDR3 sequence reads: CASTITPPDMGYTF. DNA for the CDR3: TGTGCCAGCACCATTACACCCCCCGATATGGGCTACACCTTC. The chain combines TRBV28 with TRBJ1-2; D is ambiguous. V was pared by 7 bases and J by 8 bases, with 20 bases between. Looked up from germline, CDR1 is MDHEN and CDR2 is SYDVKM. The CDR3 totals 14 residues.

V is TRBV5-1 and J is TRBJ1-1, with a weak D call TRBD1 (5 bases). V lost 3 bases to trimming and J lost 1 base, with 16 bases between them. The CDR3 contains 16 residues. Germline assignment: CDR1 SGHRS and CDR2 YFSETQ. As DNA, the CDR3 is TGCGCCAGCAGCTCGTACAGGCAAACCACGAACACTGAAGCTTTCTTT. This sequence encodes CASSSYRQTTNTEAFF.

This clone has only a few counts. The gene calls are TRBV2 and TRBJ2-5; D unresolved. The CDR3 runs to 10 residues. The V gene's germline CDR1 is SNHLY and CDR2 FYNNEI. V was shortened by 8 bases and J by 3 bases, with 4 bases between the two germline ends. The CDR3 sequence: CASGEETQYF. CDR3 nucleotide sequence: TGTGCCAGCGGAGAAGAGACCCAGTACTTC.